The 25 T cell receptor beta chains below were found in one sample sequenced in a study of shared T cell receptors in the human thymus. Measured with immunoSEQ multiplex PCR; TCRdb has only the in-frame clones, and not every one. The top ten hold approximately 0.02% of the sample, which has hundreds of thousands of clones, approximately 95% seen once. The specimen was thymocytes. These receptors were obtained from a human donor.

This chain uses TRBV7-7 with TRBJ1-4; TRBD1 matches 7 bases. Trimming took 5 bases from V and 6 from J; bases not matched to a gene: 12. The germline CDR1 and CDR2 sequences are SSHAT and FNYEAQ (reference sequence). The CDR3 covers 16 residues. The CDR3 here is CASSQPPGQRHEKLFF. In DNA, the CDR3 is TGTGCCAGCAGCCAACCTCCGGGACAGCGACATGAAAAACTGTTTTTT.

The V gene is TRBV2, the J gene TRBJ2-2; D gene ambiguous. Germline loops: CDR1 SNHLY, CDR2 FYNNEI. The V end was cut by 8 bases, the J end by 6 bases, with 7 bases between. CDR3 length: 11 residues. CDR3 loop: CASENAGELFF. The CDR3 coding sequence is TGTGCCAGCGAGAATGCCGGGGAGCTGTTTTTT.

CDR3 nucleotide sequence: TGTGCCAGCACCCCTTGCACAGATACGCAGTATTTT. Translated, it gives CASTPCTDTQYF. The chain has TRBV7-6 and TRBJ2-3; D gene unclear. Trimming shortened V by 7 bases and J by 1 base, and 6 bases separated the two germline ends. The CDR3 extends over 12 amino acids. Germline CDR1 and CDR2: SGHVS and FNYEAQ.

The V gene is TRBV4-3, the J gene TRBJ2-7; the match to TRBD2 covers 9 bases. Trimming took 2 bases from V and 3 from J; bases not matched to a gene: 5. The CDR3 totals 15 residues. The germline V gene has CDR1 LGHNA and CDR2 YSLEER. CDR3 loop: CASSQRRGRVYEQYF. For the CDR3, the DNA is TGCGCCAGCAGCCAAAGGCGCGGGAGGGTCTACGAGCAGTACTTC.

This chain's CDR3 is CASSLGRHTYEQYF. In DNA, the CDR3 is TGTGCCAGCAGTTTGGGACGCCATACCTACGAGCAGTACTTC. The rearrangement joins TRBV27 to TRBJ2-7; D may be TRBD1 or TRBD2 (5 bases each). This CDR3 comprises 14 residues. V gave up 3 bases and J gave up 2 bases, with 11 bases separating them. CDR1 is MNHEY and CDR2 is SMNVEV in the germline V gene (reference sequence).

V gene TRBV28 combines with J gene TRBJ2-1; D is unclear. The CDR3 length is 14 residues. The V end lost 4 bases, the J end lost 0 bases, and 7 bases lay between the germline ends. The germline V gene has CDR1 MDHEN and CDR2 SYDVKM. CDR3 protein: CASSSAISYNEQFF. The CDR3 DNA reads TGTGCCAGCAGTTCAGCGATCTCCTACAATGAGCAGTTCTTC.

This clone was seen a single time. The chain uses TRBV10-3 and TRBJ1-2; the D is unclear. Germline V lookup: CDR1 ENHRY, CDR2 SYGVKD. The V end lost 0 bases, the J end lost 9 bases, and 17 bases lay between the germline ends. CDR3 size: 15 residues. The CDR3 protein is CAISESQDPRTRYTF. The CDR3 nucleotides are TGTGCCATCAGTGAGTCTCAGGACCCCAGGACCCGCTACACCTTC.

This chain joins TRBV15 and TRBJ2-1; TRBD2 is a possible D gene (5 bases). Germline-derived CDR1 and CDR2 are LNHNV and YYDKDF (reference sequence). The V end was cut by 5 bases, the J end by 7 bases, with 12 bases between. The CDR3 spans 13 residues. CDR3 nucleotide sequence: TGTGCCACCAGCCTGACCCGGAGGAATGAGCAGTTCTTC. Protein: CATSLTRRNEQFF. Filled out from reference TRBV15 and TRBJ2-1, the complete variable domain reads DAMVIQNPRYQVTQFGKPVTLSCSQTLNHNVMYWYQQKSSQAPKLLFHYYDKDFNNEADTPDNFQSRRPNTSFCFLDIRSPGLGDTAMYLCATSLTRRNEQFFGPGTRLTVL.

The J gene is TRBJ2-7, the V gene TRBV25-1, with a weak D call TRBD1 (5 bases). Germline lookup yields CDR1 MGHDK and CDR2 SYGVNS. Trimming cost V 5 bases and J 4 bases, with 15 bases left between them. The CDR3 contains 14 residues. The chain's CDR3 is CASSPQGYLYEQYF. CDR3 coding DNA: TGTGCCAGCAGTCCCCAGGGCTACCTTTACGAGCAGTACTTC.

This clone showed up just a few times. This chain connects TRBV19 to TRBJ1-5; 9 positions agree with TRBD1. Trimming cost V 8 bases and J 4 bases; bases outside gene matches: 9. Germline loops: CDR1 LNHDA, CDR2 SQIVND (reference sequence). The CDR3 is 15 residues long. CDR3 residues: CASGRGGQGNQPQHF. The DNA for the CDR3 is TGTGCCAGTGGCCGGGGCGGACAGGGGAATCAGCCCCAGCATTTT.

This clone has only one observation. This sequence joins TRBV28 and TRBJ2-1, with 7 bases identical to TRBD2. CDR1 and CDR2 (germline): MDHEN, SYDVKM. V shed 10 bases and J 1 base; nucleotides not matched to a gene: 13. There are 16 residues in the CDR3. CDR3 nucleotide sequence: TGTGCCATTCTACATGCGGGAGAGGGGTCCTACAATGAGCAGTTCTTC. Residues: CAILHAGEGSYNEQFF.

The rearrangement uses TRBV28 and TRBJ1-3; no definite D call. CDR3 size: 16 residues. Germline CDR1 and CDR2: MDHEN and SYDVKM. V shed 5 bases and J shed 0 bases, with 14 bases lying between them. CDR3 in DNA: TGTGCCAGCAGTCCCCCCCTCGGAAGCTCTGGAAACACCATATATTTT. Its translation: CASSPPLGSSGNTIYF.

The table lists this clone with a count of one. V gene TRBV5-1 combines with J gene TRBJ2-7, with 7 bases aligning to TRBD2. Germline CDR1 SGHRS, CDR2 YFSETQ. V shed 2 bases and J 0 bases; nucleotides not matched to a gene: 5. CDR3 length: 15 residues. CDR3 nucleotides: TGCGCCAGCAGCTTTGGCGGGGGTCCCTCCTACGAGCAGTACTTC. As protein: CASSFGGGPSYEQYF.

The chain recombines TRBV7-2 with TRBJ1-1; 7 bases fit TRBD1. Germline V gene data show CDR1 as SGHTA and CDR2 as FQGNSA. The CDR3 spans 15 residues. J was trimmed by 3 bases and V by 6 bases; bases with no gene match: 10. The CDR3 here is CASRPDPDRDTEAFF. The CDR3 nucleotides are TGTGCCAGCAGACCAGACCCTGACAGGGACACTGAAGCTTTCTTT.

The CDR3 nucleotides read TGTGCCAGCTCGTGGGGGACCCTCCCCAATGAGCAGTTCTTC. Translating gives CASSWGTLPNEQFF. V gene TRBV7-9 combines with J gene TRBJ2-1; D may match TRBD1 or TRBD2 (5 bases each). The V and J ends lost 8 bases and 6 bases respectively, with 17 bases between them. CDR3 length equals 14 residues. Germline CDR1 and CDR2: SEHNR and FQNEAQ (reference sequence).

V gene TRBV25-1 combines with J gene TRBJ2-3; D is perhaps TRBD2 (7 bases). The CDR3 has 17 residues. Trimming took 1 base from V and 2 from J, leaving 16 bases between them. Looked up from germline, CDR1 is MGHDK and CDR2 is SYGVNS. CDR3 nucleotide sequence: TGTGCCAGCAGTGAATGGGCCAAGGGGGACTACACAGATACGCAGTATTTT. It yields the protein CASSEWAKGDYTDTQYF.

The J gene is TRBJ2-7, the V gene TRBV27; 16 nucleotides match TRBD2. Trimming at V came to 2 bases and at J to 1 base, leaving 5 bases not matched to a gene. The CDR3 runs to 18 residues. The germline CDR1 and CDR2 sequences are MNHEY and SMNVEV (reference sequence). The CDR3, as DNA: TGTGCCAGCAGTTTAACGGGACTAGCGGGAGGGCCATCCTACGAGCAGTACTTC. Protein sequence: CASSLTGLAGGPSYEQYF.

The J gene is TRBJ2-5, the V gene TRBV30; 9 bases match TRBD2. Judging by the DNA end, TRBJ2-7 fits better; the J call may be wrong. Germline V CDR1 and CDR2: GTSNPN, SVGIG (reference sequence). This CDR3 has 13 residues. CDR3 loop: CAWNLAGHYEQYF. CDR3 nucleotides: TGTGCCTGGAACCTAGCGGGACACTACGAGCAGTACTTC.

This rearrangement joins TRBV6-4 to TRBJ1-2; 10 nucleotides line up with TRBD1. The CDR3 runs 13 residues. Germline V gene lookup returns CDR1 MRHNA and CDR2 SNTAGT. J gave up 9 bases and V 4 bases, and 5 bases lay outside the gene matches. CDR3 nucleotides: TGTGCCAGCAGTGGGGGACAGGGGCGAAGCTACACCTTC. This codes for CASSGGQGRSYTF.

V and J are TRBV10-1 and TRBJ2-1; 8 bases fit TRBD1. This CDR3 is built from 14 residues. In germline, CDR1 is WNHNN, CDR2 SYGVQD (reference sequence). J gave up 7 bases and V 4 bases, and 6 bases lay outside the gene matches. The CDR3 sequence: CASSAFWDRNEQFF. For the CDR3, the DNA is TGCGCCAGCAGTGCCTTCTGGGACAGGAATGAGCAGTTCTTC.

The rearrangement joins TRBV5-1 to TRBJ2-7, with D unresolved. CDR3 length equals 12 residues. V was clipped by 4 bases and J by 2 bases, with 7 bases between them. CDR1 is SGHRS and CDR2 is YFSETQ in the germline V gene. The CDR3 coding sequence is TGCGCCAGCAGCACGGACCCCTACGAGCAGTACTTC. Its protein product is CASSTDPYEQYF.

V gene TRBV14 combines with J gene TRBJ2-1; TRBD2 agrees at 14 bases. The CDR3 has 17 amino acids. Germline-derived CDR1 and CDR2 are SGHDN and FVKESK. With V trimmed by 1 base and J by 7 bases, 6 bases remained unmatched. CDR3 in DNA: TGTGCCAGCAGCCAAGTGGGACTAGCGGGAGCTGGGAATGAGCAGTTCTTC. This encodes CASSQVGLAGAGNEQFF.

J is TRBJ2-1 and V is TRBV28; 10 bases align to TRBD2. CDR1 and CDR2 from the germline V gene are MDHEN and SYDVKM. The CDR3 has 17 amino acids. The V and J ends lost 1 base and 5 bases, in that order; junction bases with no gene match: 8. The CDR3 DNA reads TGTGCCAGCAGTTTATCCTTAGCGGGAGGATCCCACAATGAGCAGTTCTTC. Amino acids: CASSLSLAGGSHNEQFF.

The V call is TRBV27, the J call TRBJ1-1; TRBD1 matches at 7 bases. The CDR3 covers 15 residues. The V and J ends lost 3 bases and 3 bases, in that order; junction bases with no gene match: 7. CDR1 is MNHEY and CDR2 is SMNVEV in the germline V gene (reference sequence). Here the CDR3 reads CASSFYRGRDTEAFF. As DNA, the CDR3 is TGTGCCAGCAGTTTCTACAGGGGTAGGGACACTGAAGCTTTCTTT.

This chain uses TRBV1 with TRBJ2-3; the table's D call TRBD2 went unverified against the DNA. TRBV1 is given as a pseudogene. This CDR3 has 14 amino acids. The CDR3 DNA follows: TGCACCAGGGCGGGAGGGCCGGGCACAGATACGCAGTATTTT. Translation: CTRAGGPGTDTQYF.